This T cell receptor beta chain was sequenced in a study of blood T cell repertoires in COVID-19. About the study: Samples taken during acute and convalescent COVID-19 were collected in the United States, Italy and Spain.

How the authors handled the data: Amplification from reference gene primers served as the basis for estimated nucleated cell counts. The protocol was immunoSEQ multiplex PCR, while the TCRdb copy is restricted to in-frame clones and leaves out a portion. V and J calls and clone size are as listed in that table; D and trimming were resolved from the DNA. The sample has approximately 210,000 clones; 88% are singletons. The germline V gene has CDR1 SNHLY and CDR2 FYNNEI. The CDR3 extends over 15 amino acids. The ends lost 6 bases at V and 12 bases at J; junction bases unmatched: 14. V is TRBV2 and J is TRBJ1-1; 12 bases are a match to TRBD1. This receptor was obtained from a man aged 70 or older with acute or convalescent COVID-19. Specimen: peripheral blood. CDR3 region: CASRGRDRGPYGTFF. The CDR3 bases are TGTGCCAGCAGGGGCCGGGACAGGGGGCCCTACGGGACTTTCTTT.